These 23 T cell receptor beta chains originate from one sample sequenced in a study of T cells after yellow fever vaccination. TCRdb recomputed calls from the 5' RACE reads with MiXCR, one row per CDR3 protein. The repertoire holds some 170,000 distinct CDR3 sequences, with roughly 8.8% as singletons. This material consisted of CD8+ T cells sorted from PBMCs, taken 45 days after the yellow fever booster vaccination. The source of these receptors is a man aged 18 to 30 who received the YFV17D yellow fever vaccine.

CDR3 DNA: TGTGCCAGCAGCCCACGGGGCGGGGGAGATACGCAGTATTTT. Amino acid sequence: CASSPRGGGDTQYF. The chain is built from TRBV7-6 and TRBJ2-3; 7 bases fit TRBD2. J was trimmed by 5 bases and V by 5 bases; bases with no gene match: 7. This CDR3 spans 14 amino acids. In germline, CDR1 is SGHVS, CDR2 FNYEAQ. Using reference TRBV7-6 and TRBJ2-3 for the parts outside the CDR3, the full variable domain is GAGVSQSPRYKVTKRGQDVALRCDPISGHVSLYWYRQALGQGPEFLTYFNYEAQQDKSGLPNDRFSAERPEGSISTLTIQRTEQRDSAMYRCASSPRGGGDTQYFGPGTRLTVL.

On this clonotype itself: No conserved phenylalanine or tryptophan ends this CDR3, so it is likely a read error. The chain is built from TRBV5-4 and TRBJ2-7, with 12 bases lining up with TRBD1. The CDR3 is made up of 16 amino acids. CDR1 is SGHNT and CDR2 is YYREEE in the germline V gene (reference sequence). The ends lost 7 bases at V and 5 bases at J; junction bases unmatched: 13. The CDR3 sequence: CASSNRDRGLLHEQYL. The CDR3 DNA follows: TGTGCCAGCTCAAACCGGGACAGGGGGCTCTTGCACGAGCAGTACCTC.

This clonotype was seen repeatedly, ten times or more. The gene calls are TRBV6-2 or TRBV6-3 and TRBJ2-7; D might be TRBD1 or TRBD2, each matching 6 bases. The germline V gene encodes CDR1 MNHEY and CDR2 SVGEGT. This CDR3 spans 15 amino acids. Trimming stripped 4 bases from V and 5 bases from J, with 18 bases between. CDR3: CASSSRGLQLDEQYV. In nucleotides, the CDR3 is TGTGCCAGCAGTTCTCGGGGGCTCCAGCTTGACGAGCAGTACGTC.

This sequence joins TRBV15 and TRBJ2-7, with D possibly being TRBD1 (5 bases). The CDR3 extends over 12 amino acids. CDR1 and CDR2 (germline): LNHNV, YYDKDF (reference sequence). The ends were cut back, 5 bases at V and 4 bases at J, with 9 bases in the middle. This CDR3 is CATSDRFYEQYV. The CDR3 coding sequence is TGTGCCACCAGCGACAGATTTTACGAGCAGTACGTC.

The J gene is TRBJ1-1, the V gene TRBV3-1, with D tentatively TRBD1 (5 bases). The ends were cut back, 6 bases at V and 3 bases at J, with 17 bases in the middle. The CDR3 has 15 amino acids. Germline-derived CDR1 and CDR2 are LGHDT and YNNKEL (reference sequence). In DNA form, the CDR3 reads TGTGCCAGCAGAGGGGACGCTCTCCAGGACACTGAAGCTTTCTTT. It translates to CASRGDALQDTEAFF.

This clonotype was detected ten times or more. The rearrangement joins TRBV7-6 to TRBJ2-1; 10 bases line up with TRBD2. The V segment lost 1 base and the J segment 8 bases; nucleotides outside the gene matches: 8. The CDR3 loop spans 16 amino acids. CDR1 and CDR2 from the germline V gene are SGHVS and FNYEAQ. CDR3 nucleotides: TGTGCCAGCAGCTTAGGCCTAGCGGGGGCCTCACATGAGCAGTTCTTC. Its translation is CASSLGLAGASHEQFF.

This clonotype was seen more than once but under ten times. The chain links TRBV5-1 to TRBJ1-2; the D is unclear. Germline CDR1 reads SGHRS; CDR2 reads YFSETQ. The CDR3 is made up of 12 amino acids. V dropped 3 bases and J dropped 6 bases, with 9 bases sitting between them. This CDR3 is CASSYGPDGYTF. CDR3 in DNA: TGCGCCAGCAGCTACGGCCCGGATGGCTACACCTTC.

This clonotype has ten or more counts. The chain employs TRBV2 and TRBJ2-5; a possible D gene is TRBD2 (6 bases). The CDR3 totals 16 residues. Trimming removed 6 bases at V and 0 bases at J, with 17 bases between. In germline, CDR1 is SNHLY, CDR2 FYNNEI. CDR3: CASSQSHGEDQETQYF. The CDR3 DNA follows: TGTGCCAGCAGCCAATCCCACGGGGAGGACCAAGAGACCCAGTACTTC.

This clonotype was picked up a small number of times. V gene TRBV7-9 combines with J gene TRBJ2-7; possible D gene TRBD2, 5 bases. This CDR3 comprises 15 residues. V lost 10 bases and J lost 3, with 22 bases in between. Germline CDR1 SEHNR, CDR2 FQNEAQ (reference sequence). The CDR3 bases are TGTGCCACCTCAGCTTTTAGGACTTCGGGCTACGAGCAGTACGTC. It translates to CATSAFRTSGYEQYV.

The chain recombines TRBV5-1 with TRBJ2-2; maybe TRBD1 (6 bases). CDR3 size: 16 residues. V was shortened by 1 base and J by 6 bases, with 16 bases between the two germline ends. Germline CDR1 is SGHRS and CDR2 is YFSETQ. This CDR3 reads CASSLQQGLRAGELFF. The CDR3 coding sequence is TGCGCCAGCAGCTTGCAACAGGGCCTTCGAGCCGGGGAGCTGTTTTTT.

This clonotype was detected only a few times. The chain uses TRBV6-1 and TRBJ2-2, with D unclear. The V and J ends lost 3 bases and 5 bases respectively, with 13 bases between them. Germline-derived CDR1 and CDR2 are MNHNS and SASEGT. CDR3 size: 15 residues. The CDR3 here is CASSDTVGGTGELFF. CDR3 DNA sequence: TGTGCCAGCAGTGACACCGTCGGCGGAACCGGGGAGCTGTTTTTT.

The sample holds many counts of this clonotype. V usage is TRBV12-5 and J usage is TRBJ2-7; D gene uncertain. Germline CDR1 LGHNT, CDR2 FRNRAP. Trimming removed 3 bases from V and 5 bases from J, with 8 bases in between. The CDR3 covers 12 residues. The CDR3 sequence is CASGFRLDEQYF. CDR3 nucleotide sequence: TGTGCTAGTGGTTTTAGGTTGGACGAGCAGTACTTC. Full variable domain (missing parts from reference TRBV12-5 and TRBJ2-7): DARVTQTPRHKVTEMGQEVTMRCQPILGHNTVFWYRQTMMQGLELLAYFRNRAPLDDSGMPKDRFSAEMPDATLATLKIQPSEPRDSAVYFCASGFRLDEQYFGPGTRLTVT.

The chain joins TRBV25-1 to TRBJ1-1, with 9 bases aligning to TRBD1. This CDR3 is built from 15 residues. V lost 3 bases to trimming and J lost 0 bases; unmatched junction nucleotides: 2. The germline gives CDR1 MGHDK, CDR2 SYGVNS. The CDR3 DNA sequence: TGTGCCAGCAGTGACCACAGGGGGCTGAACACTGAAGCTTTCTTT. As protein: CASSDHRGLNTEAFF.

This clonotype was detected only a few times. The chain is built from TRBV12-3 or TRBV12-4 and TRBJ1-5; 7 bases align to TRBD1. Trimming took 5 bases from V and 4 from J; bases not matched to a gene: 8. This CDR3 contains 15 residues. CDR3 coding DNA: TGTGCCAGCAGTATGGTACAGGGGCCGAATCAGCCCCAGCATTTT. It is translated as CASSMVQGPNQPQHF.

The chain combines TRBV7-9 with TRBJ2-1; 9 nucleotides align to TRBD1. V lost 4 bases, J lost 2 bases, and 6 bases stayed unmatched. Germline CDR1 SEHNR, CDR2 FQNEAQ (reference sequence). CDR3 size: 16 residues. The CDR3 loop reads CASSSRDRVPYNEQFF. The DNA for the CDR3 is TGTGCCAGCAGCTCCCGGGACAGGGTTCCCTACAATGAGCAGTTCTTC.

The V and J genes are TRBV4-1 and TRBJ1-1; tentatively, D is TRBD1 (6 bases). V shed 0 bases and J shed 4 bases, with 9 bases lying between them. Germline CDR1 MGHRA, CDR2 YSYEKL. The CDR3 is 14 amino acids. The CDR3 DNA is TGCGCCAGCAGCCAAGACACAGGGTTCACTGAAGCTTTCTTT. It encodes CASSQDTGFTEAFF.

This clonotype came up a few times. This chain joins TRBV4-3 and TRBJ2-1, with D possibly TRBD1 on 6 matching bases. V lost 3 bases and J lost 5, with 11 bases in between. CDR3 length: 14 amino acids. The V gene's germline CDR1 is LGHNA and CDR2 YSLEER. The CDR3 DNA is TGCGCCAGCAGCCAGATGACAGGCCACAATGAGCAGTTCTTC. This encodes CASSQMTGHNEQFF.

This clonotype was picked up a small number of times. The CDR3 region has the DNA TGTGCCAGCAGTACTACGACAGGGTCCTATGGCTACACCTTC. Its protein product is CASSTTTGSYGYTF. The V gene is TRBV6-1, the J gene TRBJ1-2; 7 nucleotides align to TRBD1. Unmatched junction bases numbered 7, after V lost 5 bases and J lost 4 bases. The germline gives CDR1 MNHNS, CDR2 SASEGT. There are 14 residues in the CDR3.

The sample holds many counts of this clonotype. The chain combines TRBV5-1 with TRBJ2-3, with TRBD1 matching over 10 bases. The CDR3 consists of 19 residues. V shed 3 bases, J shed 2 bases, and the junction held 15 bases outside the gene matches. Germline V gene data show CDR1 as SGHRS and CDR2 as YFSETQ. CDR3 nucleotide sequence: TGCGCCAGCAGCTCCAACCCCTCCGACAGGGGGCTTTCCACAGATACGCAGTATTTT. It is translated as CASSSNPSDRGLSTDTQYF.

A single count supports this clonotype. The rearrangement joins TRBV19 to TRBJ2-3; no clear D. CDR1 is LNHDA, CDR2 SQIVND, per germline (reference sequence). The CDR3 is 14 residues long. With 6 bases removed from V and 4 bases from J, the gap between germline ends came to 14 bases. The CDR3 region is CASRIRKGADTQYF. DNA of the CDR3: TGTGCCAGTAGGATAAGGAAGGGTGCAGATACGCAGTATTTT.

This clonotype was seen only a few times. The chain has TRBV20-1 and TRBJ2-7; 9 bases align to TRBD1. Germline V gene lookup returns CDR1 DFQATT and CDR2 SNEGSKA (reference sequence). The CDR3 contains 13 residues. The junction had 4 bases not matched to a gene; V was cut back by 6 bases and J by 1 base. The CDR3 nucleotides are TGCAGTGCAACAGGGGGCCAGTCCTACGAGCAGTACTTC. It translates to CSATGGQSYEQYF.

The CDR3 DNA sequence: TGTGCCAGCAGCCCAGAGGACAGGGCCTGGTACGAGCAGTACTTC. Encoded protein: CASSPEDRAWYEQYF. The chain uses TRBV7-9 and TRBJ2-7; 8 nucleotides agree with TRBD1. CDR1 is SEHNR, CDR2 FQNEAQ, per germline (reference sequence). CDR3 length: 15 residues. V shed 5 bases and J 4 bases; nucleotides not matched to a gene: 10.

This clonotype was detected only a few times. The chain is built from TRBV27 and TRBJ2-2, with 14 bases matching TRBD2. Germline-derived CDR1 and CDR2 are MNHEY and SMNVEV (reference sequence). Trimming removed 5 bases from V and 5 bases from J; junction bases left unmatched: 4. The CDR3 is 16 residues long. This chain's CDR3 is CASSLGTSGGTGELFF. CDR3 nucleotides: TGTGCCAGCAGTCTGGGGACTAGCGGGGGTACCGGGGAGCTGTTTTTT.